This entry lists 8 T cell receptor beta chains sequenced from one sample in a study of Tregs in tolerant kidney transplant recipients. Sequenced by immunoSEQ multiplex PCR; TCRdb stores in-frame clones only, minus some. The sample holds fewer than 80,000 clones, 70% to 90% seen once. The sequences come from CD4+ T cells from blood, collected before the transplant. The receptors were sampled from a human donor who received a combined kidney and bone marrow transplant.

The chain couples TRBV5-4 to TRBJ1-1; TRBD1 matches at 8 bases. The germline CDR1 and CDR2 sequences are SGHNT and YYREEE (reference sequence). Losses at the gene ends were 0 bases for V and 1 base for J; bases not matched to a gene: 5. CDR3 size: 16 residues. DNA of the CDR3: TGTGCCAGCAGCTTGGGGGGGGGACAGGCGAACACTGAAGCTTTCTTT. Amino acids: CASSLGGGQANTEAFF.

This chain uses TRBV7-2 with TRBJ2-1; maybe TRBD2 (5 bases). With 1 base removed from V and 12 bases from J, the gap between germline ends came to 19 bases. CDR1 is SGHTA and CDR2 is FQGNSA in the germline V gene. The CDR3 length is 15 residues. CDR3 nucleotide sequence: TGTGCCAGCAGCTTAGTCGGACTTCCACCCCAACGGCAGTTCTTC. It specifies CASSLVGLPPQRQFF.

The rearrangement joins TRBV27 to TRBJ1-5, with D possibly being TRBD1 (5 bases). Trimming cost V 6 bases and J 4 bases, with 10 bases left between them. This CDR3 is built from 13 residues. Germline-derived CDR1 and CDR2 are MNHEY and SMNVEV (reference sequence). The CDR3 DNA reads TGTGCCAGCAGCTACTCAGGGAATCAGCCCCAGCATTTT. As protein: CASSYSGNQPQHF.

The V and J genes are TRBV6-5 and TRBJ2-7; D not resolved. This CDR3 comprises 13 residues. The germline gives CDR1 MNHEY, CDR2 SVGAGI. V was pared by 11 bases and J by 6 bases, with 20 bases between. The CDR3 region has the DNA TGTGCCGCCCCCCAAGCGAGCGTTTCCGAGCAGTACTTC. Protein sequence: CAAPQASVSEQYF.

This clone occurred a few times. The chain has TRBV5-1 and TRBJ1-2, with D perhaps matching TRBD1 (5 bases). CDR1 is SGHRS and CDR2 is YFSETQ in the germline V gene. CDR3 length: 13 amino acids. With 7 bases removed from V and 7 bases from J, the gap between germline ends came to 17 bases. Here the CDR3 reads CASAPGGEGGYTF. The CDR3 DNA sequence: TGCGCCAGCGCCCCCGGGGGGGAAGGTGGCTACACCTTC.

J is TRBJ1-5 and V is TRBV27; 7 bases fit TRBD1. This CDR3 comprises 16 residues. Unmatched junction bases numbered 7, after V lost 5 bases and J lost 0 bases. Germline-derived CDR1 and CDR2 are MNHEY and SMNVEV (reference sequence). CDR3 DNA: TGTGCCAGCAGTCCCATGGGGACAGTTAGCAATCAGCCCCAGCATTTT. It encodes CASSPMGTVSNQPQHF.

The chain joins TRBV7-7 to TRBJ2-3; D ambiguous. Trimming pared 0 bases from V and 4 bases from J, leaving 8 bases between. This CDR3 region has 14 residues. Per germline, CDR1 SSHAT and CDR2 FNYEAQ (reference sequence). In DNA, the CDR3 is TGTGCCAGCAGCTTAGCTCCTAGTTCAGATACGCAGTATTTT. This translates into CASSLAPSSDTQYF.

The V and J genes are TRBV6-1 and TRBJ2-2; 8 bases align to TRBD2. Germline loops: CDR1 MNHNS, CDR2 SASEGT. This CDR3 spans 14 amino acids. Germline trimming cut 4 bases from V and 7 bases from J; bases unmatched to any gene: 5. The CDR3, as DNA: TGTGCCAGCAGTGTCGGACTAGCCGGCGGGGAGCTGTTTTTT. This encodes CASSVGLAGGELFF.